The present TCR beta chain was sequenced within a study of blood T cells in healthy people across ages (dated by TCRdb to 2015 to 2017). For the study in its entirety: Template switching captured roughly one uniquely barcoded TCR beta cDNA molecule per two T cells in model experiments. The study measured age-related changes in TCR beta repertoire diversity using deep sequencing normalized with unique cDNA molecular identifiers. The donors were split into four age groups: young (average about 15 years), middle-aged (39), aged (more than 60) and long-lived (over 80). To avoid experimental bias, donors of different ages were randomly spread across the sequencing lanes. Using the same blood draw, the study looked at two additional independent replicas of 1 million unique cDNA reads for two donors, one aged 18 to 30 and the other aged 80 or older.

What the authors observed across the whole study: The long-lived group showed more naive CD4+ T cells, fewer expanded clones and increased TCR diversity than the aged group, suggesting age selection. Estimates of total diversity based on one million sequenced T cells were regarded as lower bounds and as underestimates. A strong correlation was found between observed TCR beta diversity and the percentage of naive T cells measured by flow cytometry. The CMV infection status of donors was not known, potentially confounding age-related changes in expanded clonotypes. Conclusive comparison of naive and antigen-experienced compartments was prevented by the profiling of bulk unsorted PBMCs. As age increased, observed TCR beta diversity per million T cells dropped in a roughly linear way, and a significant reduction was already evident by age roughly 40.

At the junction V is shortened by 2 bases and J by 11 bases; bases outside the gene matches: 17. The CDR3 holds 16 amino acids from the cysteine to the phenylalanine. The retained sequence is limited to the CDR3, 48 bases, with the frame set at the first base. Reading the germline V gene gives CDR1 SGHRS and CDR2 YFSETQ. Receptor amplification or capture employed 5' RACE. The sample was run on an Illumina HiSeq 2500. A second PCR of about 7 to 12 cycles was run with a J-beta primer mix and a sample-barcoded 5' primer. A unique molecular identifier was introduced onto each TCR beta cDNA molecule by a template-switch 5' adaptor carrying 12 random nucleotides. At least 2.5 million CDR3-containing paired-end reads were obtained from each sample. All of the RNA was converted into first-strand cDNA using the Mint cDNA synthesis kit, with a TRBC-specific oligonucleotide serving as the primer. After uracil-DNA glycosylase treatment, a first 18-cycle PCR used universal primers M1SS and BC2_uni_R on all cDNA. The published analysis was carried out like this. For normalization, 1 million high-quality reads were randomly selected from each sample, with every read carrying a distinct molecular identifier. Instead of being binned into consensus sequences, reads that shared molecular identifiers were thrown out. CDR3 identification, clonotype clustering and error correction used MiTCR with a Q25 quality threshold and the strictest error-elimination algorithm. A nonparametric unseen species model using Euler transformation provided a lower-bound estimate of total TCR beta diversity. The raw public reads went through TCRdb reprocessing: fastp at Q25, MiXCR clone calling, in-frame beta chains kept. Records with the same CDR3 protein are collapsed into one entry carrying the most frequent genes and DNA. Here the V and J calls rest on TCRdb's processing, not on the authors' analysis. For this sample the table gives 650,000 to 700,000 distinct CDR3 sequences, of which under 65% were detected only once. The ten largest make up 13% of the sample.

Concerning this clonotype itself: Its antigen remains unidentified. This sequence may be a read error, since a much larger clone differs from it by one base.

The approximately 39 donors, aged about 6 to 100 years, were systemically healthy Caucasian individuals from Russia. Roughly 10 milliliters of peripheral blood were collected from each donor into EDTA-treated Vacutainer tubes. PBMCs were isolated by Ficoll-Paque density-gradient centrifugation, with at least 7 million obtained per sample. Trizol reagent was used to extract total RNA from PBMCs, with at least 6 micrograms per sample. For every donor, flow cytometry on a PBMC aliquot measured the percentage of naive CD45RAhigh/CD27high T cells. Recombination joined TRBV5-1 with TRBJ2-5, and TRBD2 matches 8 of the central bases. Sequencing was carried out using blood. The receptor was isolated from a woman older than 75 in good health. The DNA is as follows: TGCGCCAGCAGCTTCCTGGTAGCGGGGCTTTACAATGAGCAGTACTTC. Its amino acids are CASSFLVAGLYNEQYF.